Below are 13 T cell receptor beta chains sequenced from a single sample in a study of T cell responses to AZD1222 COVID-19 vaccine. Sequencing used immunoSEQ multiplex PCR; TCRdb keeps in-frame clones, though not all of them. Seen here are 130,000 to 150,000 clones, roughly 86% observed once, and the top ten hold under 5.5%. Sequencing was performed on peripheral blood, taken 28 days after the second dose of the MenACWY control vaccine. The receptors shown here come from an adult who received the MenACWY meningococcal vaccine as a control.

The chain joins TRBV5-1 to TRBJ2-2, with D perhaps being TRBD1 or TRBD2 (5 bases each). CDR3 length: 16 amino acids. V gave up 4 bases and J gave up 5 bases, with 18 bases separating them. Germline assignment: CDR1 SGHRS and CDR2 YFSETQ. This CDR3 reads CASSPGDAARTGELFF. The CDR3 DNA follows: TGCGCCAGCAGCCCCGGGGACGCCGCGAGAACCGGGGAGCTGTTTTTT.

The genes are TRBV7-2 and TRBJ1-2; 7 bases fit TRBD1. This CDR3 is 17 amino acids long. Trimming took 5 bases from V and 7 from J; bases not matched to a gene: 19. Germline CDR1 is SGHTA and CDR2 is FQGNSA. CDR3 sequence: CASSRFYTTGTYSGYTF. In DNA form, the CDR3 reads TGTGCCAGCAGCCGTTTTTATACGACAGGGACTTACTCTGGCTACACCTTC.

The rearrangement joins TRBV6-5 to TRBJ2-7; a possible D gene is TRBD1 (5 bases). V was trimmed by 2 bases and J by 2 bases, leaving 13 bases between them. This CDR3 has 15 amino acids. Germline V gene sequence: CDR1 MNHEY, CDR2 SVGAGI. The CDR3 region is CASSYEQGPTYEQYF. CDR3 coding DNA: TGTGCCAGCAGTTACGAGCAGGGCCCTACCTACGAGCAGTACTTC.

This chain links TRBV7-3 with TRBJ1-1; D uncertain. The CDR3 is 13 amino acids. V was shortened by 6 bases and J by 4 bases, with 12 bases between the two germline ends. Germline loops: CDR1 SGHTA, CDR2 FQGTGA. The CDR3, as DNA: TGTGCCAGCAGTGGAACATGGGGCACTGAAGCTTTCTTT. It encodes CASSGTWGTEAFF.

The V gene is TRBV27, the J gene TRBJ1-1; a weak D match, TRBD1 (6 bases). Trimming removed 5 bases at V and 1 base at J, with 8 bases between. The CDR3 runs 13 residues. Germline loops: CDR1 MNHEY, CDR2 SMNVEV (reference sequence). CDR3 nucleotide sequence: TGTGCCAGCAGTCCGACAGGGAACACTGAAGCTTTCTTT. Amino acids: CASSPTGNTEAFF.

This clone has more than one count but fewer than ten. The chain combines TRBV5-8 with TRBJ1-6; D gene uncertain. V lost 4 bases and J lost 5, with 10 bases in between. The germline V gene encodes CDR1 SGHTS and CDR2 YDEGEE. The CDR3 runs 14 residues. The CDR3, as DNA: TGTGCCAGCAGCGGTGGGCGGAATAATTCACCCCTCCACTTT. Protein: CASSGGRNNSPLHF.

The chain combines TRBV9 with TRBJ2-5; no definite D call. This CDR3 region has 12 residues. V shed 5 bases and J shed 9 bases, with 14 bases lying between them. CDR1 is SGDLS and CDR2 is YYNGEE in the germline V gene. The CDR3 DNA follows: TGTGCCAGCAGTGGAGCCCGAAATCCCCAGTACTTC. This gives the protein CASSGARNPQYF.

The chain employs TRBV4-3 and TRBJ2-1; TRBD2 is a possible D gene (5 bases). This CDR3 has 15 amino acids. The germline CDR1 and CDR2 sequences are LGHNA and YSLEER. V gave up 0 bases and J gave up 5 bases, with 11 bases separating them. CDR3 sequence reads: CASSQDAGTHNEQFF. CDR3 in DNA: TGCGCCAGCAGCCAAGATGCGGGCACCCACAATGAGCAGTTCTTC.

The rearrangement joins TRBV13 to TRBJ2-7, with D possibly TRBD1 on 7 matching bases. The CDR3 consists of 16 residues. Trimming shortened V by 2 bases and J by 0 bases, and 14 bases separated the two germline ends. Germline V gene lookup returns CDR1 PRHDT and CDR2 FYEKMQ (reference sequence). CDR3 nucleotides: TGTGCCAGCAGCTTAAGTCCAGGGGGGAGCTCCTACGAGCAGTACTTC. The encoded protein is CASSLSPGGSSYEQYF. Combining the CDR3 with reference TRBV13 and TRBJ2-7 gives the whole variable domain AAGVIQSPRHLIKEKRETATLKCYPIPRHDTVYWYQQGPGQDPQFLISFYEKMQSDKGSIPDRFSAQQFSDYHSELNMSSLELGDSALYFCASSLSPGGSSYEQYFGPGTRLTVT.

The chain joins TRBV5-6 to TRBJ1-1, with D perhaps matching TRBD1 (6 bases). From germline, CDR1 is SGHDT and CDR2 YYEEEE. The V gene lost 0 bases and the J gene lost 2 bases, with 17 bases spanning the gap. The CDR3 contains 17 residues. The CDR3 DNA follows: TGTGCCAGCAGCTTGGTCGCCGGGGGCCCTTTTAACACTGAAGCTTTCTTT. It codes for CASSLVAGGPFNTEAFF.

This chain links TRBV9 with TRBJ2-3; D is perhaps TRBD1 or TRBD2 (5 bases each). V gave up 4 bases and J gave up 6 bases, with 15 bases separating them. CDR1 is SGDLS, CDR2 YYNGEE, per germline. The CDR3 has 14 residues. The CDR3 loop reads CASSFSGWDDTQYF. The CDR3 DNA sequence: TGTGCCAGCAGCTTTTCAGGTTGGGACGATACGCAGTATTTT.

The J gene is TRBJ1-2, the V gene TRBV29-1; the D gene is possibly TRBD1 (6 bases). Trimming took off 6 bases at V and 8 bases at J, with 16 bases between the two ends. Germline assignment: CDR1 SQVTM and CDR2 ANQGSEA. The CDR3 totals 12 residues. CDR3: CSVTIEGDGYTF. The CDR3 DNA sequence: TGCAGCGTAACAATCGAGGGGGACGGCTACACCTTC.

This clone has a handful of counts. The chain combines TRBV4-2 with TRBJ1-1; D might be TRBD1 (6 bases). The CDR3 loop spans 14 amino acids. The germline V and J ends were trimmed by 1 base and 1 base, with 7 bases remaining between them. Germline loops: CDR1 LGHNA, CDR2 YNFKEQ. The CDR3 DNA reads TGTGCCAGCAGCCAAGGCAGGGGGAACACTGAAGCTTTCTTT. Translated: CASSQGRGNTEAFF.